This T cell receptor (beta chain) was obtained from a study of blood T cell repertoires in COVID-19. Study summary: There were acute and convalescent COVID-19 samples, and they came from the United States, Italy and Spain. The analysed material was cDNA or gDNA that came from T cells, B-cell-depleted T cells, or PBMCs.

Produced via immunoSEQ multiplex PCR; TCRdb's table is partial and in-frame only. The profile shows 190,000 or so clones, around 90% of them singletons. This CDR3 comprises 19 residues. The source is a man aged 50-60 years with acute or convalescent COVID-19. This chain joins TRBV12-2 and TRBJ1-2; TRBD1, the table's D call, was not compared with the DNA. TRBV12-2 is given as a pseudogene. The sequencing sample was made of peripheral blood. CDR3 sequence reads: CASRPLSSEPQGINYGYTF. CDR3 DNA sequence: TGTGCAAGTCGCCCATTATCTTCCGAACCCCAGGGAATAAACTATGGCTACACCTTC.